These T cell receptor beta chains were read from a single sample in a study of OX40 agonist ivuxolimab in advanced cancers. The data were produced by immunoSEQ multiplex PCR, yet TCRdb's version contains in-frame clones alone and is incomplete. This sample yields about 36,000 clones, of which 70% to 80% are seen a single time; 21% belongs to the top ten. Source: CD4+ or CD8+ T cells sorted from blood, taken in a trial of the OX40 agonist ivuxolimab. The receptors stem from an adult with an advanced solid tumor such as melanoma, head and neck, liver or kidney cancer. The CDR3 runs from the conserved cysteine through the conserved F or W. D genes are given only for firm matches. Size is stated for part of the rows, as once, few or many counts, or as a class when the clone is expanded.

NA,few,TRBV4-1,TRBJ2-6,TGCGCCAGCAGCCAGCCCAACTTTGGTGGGGACGGGGCCAACGTCCTGACTTTC,CASSQPNFGGDGANVLTF
TRBD2,NA,TRBV2,TRBJ2-1,TGTGCCAGCAGTGAAATCGATCTAGCGGGAGGCAATGAGCAGTTCTTC,CASSEIDLAGGNEQFF
NA,NA,TRBV5-6,TRBJ1-2,TGTGCCAGCAGCTTGGAAGACCCTAACTATGGCTACACCTTC,CASSLEDPNYGYTF
TRBD1,NA,TRBV19,TRBJ2-2,TGTGCCAGTAGTGGTTACCCGGGACAGGAGTCCGCGAACACCGGGGAGCTGTTTTTT,CASSGYPGQESANTGELFF
TRBD1,NA,TRBV6-6,TRBJ2-7,TGTGCCAGCAGTTATTTAGGACAGGGAGGCTACGAGCAGTACTTC,CASSYLGQGGYEQYF
NA,few,TRBV2,TRBJ2-3,TGTGCCAGCAGTGAAGAGGGGGGCACAGATACGCAGTATTTT,CASSEEGGTDTQYF
TRBD2,NA,TRBV7-6,TRBJ2-7,TGTGCCAGCAGCTTCCGGGCGGGGGGGTCGAGCTCCTACGAGCAGTACTTC,CASSFRAGGSSSYEQYF
TRBD2,NA,TRBV6-6,TRBJ2-7,TGTGCCAGCAGTTACTCCTGGACTAGCGAGGCCAACGAGCAGTACTTC,CASSYSWTSEANEQYF
NA,few,TRBV9,TRBJ2-1,TGTGCCAGCAGCGTAGAAGACTTTGGGGACAATGAGCAGTTCTTC,CASSVEDFGDNEQFF
TRBD2,NA,TRBV30,TRBJ2-7,TGTGCCTGGACCGGGACTAGCGGCCTTGGGAGCGAGCAGTACTTC,CAWTGTSGLGSEQYF
NA,once,TRBV2,TRBJ2-7,TGTGCCAGCAGGGTTTTGGCGGCTACCCTTTACGAGCAGTACTTC,CASRVLAATLYEQYF
NA,NA,TRBV11-2,TRBJ2-7,TGTGCCAGCAGCCTAAGGGGGTTGGACGAGCAGTACTTC,CASSLRGLDEQYF
NA,NA,TRBV11-2,TRBJ1-5,TGTGCCAGCACCGTTTATCAGCCCCAGCATTTT,CASTVYQPQHF
TRBD1,once,TRBV27,TRBJ2-7,TGTGCCAGCAGTTTATCGCAGGGGGATAGCTCCTACGAGCAGTACTTC,CASSLSQGDSSYEQYF
TRBD2,NA,TRBV2,TRBJ2-7,TGTGCCAGCAGTGAAAGCGGGAGTATCGAGCAGTACTTC,CASSESGSIEQYF
NA,once,TRBV6-5,TRBJ1-1,TGCGCCAGCGGTGGCATGAACACTGAAGCTTTCTTT,CASGGMNTEAFF
TRBD2,few,TRBV9,TRBJ2-1,TGTGCCAGCAGCGTAGAGGAGACTAGCGGGGGATCCAATGAGCAGTTCTTC,CASSVEETSGGSNEQFF
NA,NA,TRBV5-1,TRBJ2-3,TGCGCCAGCAGCCAGACGCCAGATACGCAGTATTTT,CASSQTPDTQYF
TRBD1,NA,TRBV2,TRBJ2-3,TGTGCCAGCACCCACCCCGGGACAGGGGGCTCTAGGGCAGATACGCAGTATTTT,CASTHPGTGGSRADTQYF
NA,NA,TRBV4-1,TRBJ2-7,TGCGCCAGCAGCCCAGATAGAGGGGGCTACGAGCAGTACTTC,CASSPDRGGYEQYF
NA,NA,TRBV11-2,TRBJ2-2,TGTGCCAGCAGCTTCCGGGACTACACCGGGGAGCTGTTTTTT,CASSFRDYTGELFF
TRBD1,NA,TRBV4-1,TRBJ1-2,TGCGCCAGCAGCCAGGAGGACAGGGCCGGCTACACCTTC,CASSQEDRAGYTF
TRBD1,once,TRBV7-9,TRBJ2-7,TGTGCCAGCAGTCGCCCGGGACAGGGGGTGTACGAGCAGTACTTC,CASSRPGQGVYEQYF
TRBD1,once,TRBV5-8,TRBJ2-7,TGTGCCAGCAGCTTCGGCAGGGGGCATAACGAGCAGTACTTC,CASSFGRGHNEQYF
TRBD1,NA,TRBV6-6,TRBJ2-5,TGTGCCAGCAGGCCAGGGGGACAGGGTAGGCGGGAGACCCAGTACTTC,CASRPGGQGRRETQYF
TRBD1,NA,TRBV5-1,TRBJ2-3,TGCGCCAGCAGCTCCGGACAGGGTGCAGATACGCAGTATTTT,CASSSGQGADTQYF
NA,NA,TRBV18,TRBJ2-1,TGTGCCAGCTCACCGTGGAAATGGAACAATGAGCAGTTCTTC,CASSPWKWNNEQFF
TRBD1,NA,TRBV2,TRBJ1-5,TGTGCCAGCAGAAACAGGGGAGGTCAGCCCCAGCATTTT,CASRNRGGQPQHF
TRBD1,NA,TRBV27,TRBJ1-1,TGTGCCAGCAAAATTACCCCAACAGGGGGAGCTTTCTTT,CASKITPTGGAFF
NA,NA,TRBV28,TRBJ2-4,TGTGCCAGCACTATGCAGGGGAACATTCAGTACTTC,CASTMQGNIQYF